This T cell receptor (beta chain) was identified during a study of blood T cell repertoires in COVID-19 (dated by TCRdb to the early 2020s). Regarding the research as a whole: Samples covering the acute and convalescent phases of COVID-19 were provided by collaborators in the United States, Italy and Spain. The material from the prospective study consisted of cDNA or gDNA derived from T cells, B-cell-depleted T cells, or PBMCs. Subjects who had been exposed to COVID-19, were actively infected with it, or had recovered from it provided the deeply sampled blood TCRbeta repertoires that made up the dataset. A freely available public database, intended as a resource for researchers studying the immune response to SARS-CoV-2, is where the repertoires were released. The samples were drawn from two sources: the first 160 participants of the ongoing ImmuneRACE study, and 1,200 or so subjects contributed by 6 global collaborators. The sample metadata nearly always contained a de-identified subject ID, COVID-19 status, age in years and sex. Where available, HLA class I and class II types were obtained from metadata supplied by the sample provider rather than from assay-based typing. Study-wide findings and limitations: The amount of clinical and demographic metadata varied by source and participant and was provided uncurated.

TCRbeta CDR3 regions were amplified from genomic DNA by means of the immunoSEQ Assay, a bias-controlled multiplex PCR. On the authors' methods: Within the assay, amplification of reference gene primers was used to estimate how many nucleated cells each sample contained. To quantify the absolute abundance of each unique TCRbeta CDR3 rearrangement, sequence reads were collapsed and filtered. For each sample, productive Simpson clonality was calculated as the square root of Simpson's diversity index across productive rearrangements. TCRdb limited this immuneACCESS table to in-frame rearrangements with V and J called. A share of clones is missing; checked studies link under half to unresolved V genes, and the rest is unexplained. V and J calls and clone size are copied from that table; D and trimming were computed from the DNA. The sample has about 160,000 clones on record, about 82% of them singletons. The leading ten clones occupy about 7% of the sample.

Collaborating institutions collected whole blood in K2EDTA tubes following their own protocols. For TCRbeta analysis, collaborators shipped samples in one of three forms: frozen whole blood, isolated PBMCs, or DNA extracted from either of those sample types. Details on this clone: What antigen it recognizes has not been identified. Base-call qualities are not available, and no considerably larger clone is one nucleotide away.

This TCR was sampled from a man aged 50 to 60 with active or convalescent COVID-19. Sequenced material: peripheral blood.

The CDR3 protein sequence reads: CASSLRSTGTSSYEQYF. In nucleotides, the sequence is TGTGCCAGCAGTTTAAGATCAACCGGGACAAGCTCCTACGAGCAGTACTTC. This sequence uses TRBV28 and TRBJ2-7, and the D gene may be TRBD1, 6 bases matching. Reading from cysteine to phenylalanine, the CDR3 counts 17 amino acids. The DNA shown is the 51-base CDR3, in frame from base 1. V loses 2 bases of germline sequence and J loses 0 bases, and the interval between the two ends is 17 bases. CDR1 and CDR2, looked up from the germline V gene, are MDHEN and SYDVKM.